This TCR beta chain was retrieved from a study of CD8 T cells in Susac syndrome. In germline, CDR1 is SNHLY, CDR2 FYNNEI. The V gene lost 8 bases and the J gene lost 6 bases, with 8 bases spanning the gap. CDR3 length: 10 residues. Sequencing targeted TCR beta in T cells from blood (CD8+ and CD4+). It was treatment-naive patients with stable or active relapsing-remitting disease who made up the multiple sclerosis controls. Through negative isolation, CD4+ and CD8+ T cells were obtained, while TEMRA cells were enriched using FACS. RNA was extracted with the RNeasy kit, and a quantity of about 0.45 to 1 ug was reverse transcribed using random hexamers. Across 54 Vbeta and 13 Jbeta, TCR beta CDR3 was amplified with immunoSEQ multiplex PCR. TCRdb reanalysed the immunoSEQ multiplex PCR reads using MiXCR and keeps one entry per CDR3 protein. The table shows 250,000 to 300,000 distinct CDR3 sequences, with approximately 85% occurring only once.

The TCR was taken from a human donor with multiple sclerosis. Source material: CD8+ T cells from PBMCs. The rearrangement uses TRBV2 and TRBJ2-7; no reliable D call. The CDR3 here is CASVGGEQYF. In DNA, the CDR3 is TGTGCCAGCGTAGGCGGCGAGCAGTACTTC.